This T cell receptor beta chain is drawn from a study of blood T cell repertoires in COVID-19. Across the whole study: The origin of the acute and convalescent COVID-19 samples was the United States, Italy and Spain. PBMCs, B-cell-depleted T cells, or T cells were the source of the cDNA or gDNA that made up the material.

In the original processing: Amplification with reference gene primers provided the estimates of nucleated cell counts. Generated by immunoSEQ multiplex PCR, the TCRdb table keeps only in-frame clones and is missing some. V and J calls and clone size follow that table, whereas D and trimming were derived from the DNA. The sample carries over 50,000 clones, about 81% recorded once. CDR3 size: 12 residues. Trimming took 3 bases from V and 11 from J, leaving 10 bases between them. Germline values: CDR1 MNHEY, CDR2 SMNVEV (reference sequence). This TCR derives from an elderly man with acute or convalescent COVID-19. The chain employs TRBV27 and TRBJ2-2; possible D gene TRBD1, 6 bases. The material sequenced was peripheral blood. The DNA of the CDR3 is TGTGCCAGCAGTTTTTGGGGGCGTGAGCTGTTTTTT. Amino acid sequence: CASSFWGRELFF.